This TCR beta chain was profiled in a study of control samples from healthy donors and cancer patients. V lost 5 bases and J lost 5; bases outside the gene matches: 8. The length of the CDR3 is 15 residues. Germline V gene lookup returns CDR1 LNHDA and CDR2 SQIVND (reference sequence). TCRdb keeps only in-frame clones here, not all; method: immunoSEQ multiplex PCR. The table records 120,000 to 150,000 clones, around 92% of them present only once. The genes are TRBV19 and TRBJ2-5; 10 bases agree with TRBD1. This sequence originates from a man younger than 40 in good health. Sequencing was carried out using blood. The CDR3 nucleotides read TGTGCCAGTAGTTGGGGACAGGGGCGAGGGGAGACCCAGTACTTC. This gives the protein CASSWGQGRGETQYF.